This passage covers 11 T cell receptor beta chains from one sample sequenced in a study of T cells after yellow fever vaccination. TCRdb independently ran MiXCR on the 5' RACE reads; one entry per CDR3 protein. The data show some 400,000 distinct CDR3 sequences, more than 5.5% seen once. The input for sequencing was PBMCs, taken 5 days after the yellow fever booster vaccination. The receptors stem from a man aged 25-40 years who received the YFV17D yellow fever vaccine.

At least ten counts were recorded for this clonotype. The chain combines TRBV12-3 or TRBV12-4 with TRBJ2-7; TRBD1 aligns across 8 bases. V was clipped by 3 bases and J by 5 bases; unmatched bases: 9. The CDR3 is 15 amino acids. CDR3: CASSFRQGAKNEQYF. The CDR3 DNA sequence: TGTGCCAGCAGTTTCCGGCAGGGGGCTAAGAACGAGCAGTACTTC.

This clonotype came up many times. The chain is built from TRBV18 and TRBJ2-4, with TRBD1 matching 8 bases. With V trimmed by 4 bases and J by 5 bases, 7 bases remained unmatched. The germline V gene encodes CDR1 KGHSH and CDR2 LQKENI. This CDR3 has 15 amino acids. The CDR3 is CASSLTDRGQNIQYF. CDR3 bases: TGTGCCAGCTCACTCACTGACAGGGGTCAAAACATTCAGTACTTC. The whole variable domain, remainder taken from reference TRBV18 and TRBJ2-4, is NAGVMQNPRHLVRRRGQEARLRCSPMKGHSHVYWYRQLPEEGLKFMVYLQKENIIDESGMPKERFSAEFPKEGPSILRIQQVVRGDSAAYFCASSLTDRGQNIQYFGAGTRLSVL.

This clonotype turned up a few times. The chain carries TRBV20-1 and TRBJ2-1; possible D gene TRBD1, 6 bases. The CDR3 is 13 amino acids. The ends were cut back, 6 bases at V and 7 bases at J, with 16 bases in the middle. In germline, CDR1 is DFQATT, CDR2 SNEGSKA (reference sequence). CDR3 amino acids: CSAPRDIGNEQFF. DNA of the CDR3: TGCAGTGCCCCCCGGGACATAGGGAATGAGCAGTTCTTC.

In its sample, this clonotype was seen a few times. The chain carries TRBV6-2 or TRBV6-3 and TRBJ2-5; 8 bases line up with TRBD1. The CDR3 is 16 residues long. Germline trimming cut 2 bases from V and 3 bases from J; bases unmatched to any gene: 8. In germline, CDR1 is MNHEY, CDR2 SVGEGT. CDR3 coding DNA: TGTGCCAGCAGTTACCAGCCCCCGGGACAGGAAGAGACCCAGTACTTC. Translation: CASSYQPPGQEETQYF.

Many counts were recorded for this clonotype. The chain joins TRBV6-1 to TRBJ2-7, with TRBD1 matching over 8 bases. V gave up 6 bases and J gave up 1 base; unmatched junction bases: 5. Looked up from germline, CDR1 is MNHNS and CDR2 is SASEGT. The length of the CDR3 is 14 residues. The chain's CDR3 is CASRGDRQSYEQYF. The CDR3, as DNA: TGTGCCAGCAGGGGGGACAGGCAGTCCTACGAGCAGTACTTC.

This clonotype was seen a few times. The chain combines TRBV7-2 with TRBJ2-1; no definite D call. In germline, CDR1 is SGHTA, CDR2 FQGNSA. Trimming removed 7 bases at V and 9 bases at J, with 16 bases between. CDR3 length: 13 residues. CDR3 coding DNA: TGTGCCAGCACCCCGAGTGGCCATCCTGAGCAGTTCTTC. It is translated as CASTPSGHPEQFF.

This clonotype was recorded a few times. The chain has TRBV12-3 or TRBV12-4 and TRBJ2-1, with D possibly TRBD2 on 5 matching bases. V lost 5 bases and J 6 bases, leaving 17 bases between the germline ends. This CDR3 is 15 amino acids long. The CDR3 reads CASSLSANLLNEQFF. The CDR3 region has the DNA TGTGCCAGCAGTCTTAGCGCCAACCTTCTCAATGAGCAGTTCTTC.

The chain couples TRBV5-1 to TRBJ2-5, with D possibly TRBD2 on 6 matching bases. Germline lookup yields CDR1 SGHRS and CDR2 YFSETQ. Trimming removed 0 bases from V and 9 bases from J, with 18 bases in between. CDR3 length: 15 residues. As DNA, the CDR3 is TGCGCCAGCAGCTTGGCGGCGGGGTGGGGTGGCGCCCAGTACTTC. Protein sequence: CASSLAAGWGGAQYF.

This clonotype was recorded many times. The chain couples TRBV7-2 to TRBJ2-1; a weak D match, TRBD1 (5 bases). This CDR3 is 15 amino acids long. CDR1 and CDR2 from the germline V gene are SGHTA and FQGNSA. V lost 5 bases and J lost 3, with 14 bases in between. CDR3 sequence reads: CASSPFGAFYNEQFF. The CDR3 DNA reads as TGTGCCAGCAGCCCATTTGGGGCATTCTACAATGAGCAGTTCTTC.

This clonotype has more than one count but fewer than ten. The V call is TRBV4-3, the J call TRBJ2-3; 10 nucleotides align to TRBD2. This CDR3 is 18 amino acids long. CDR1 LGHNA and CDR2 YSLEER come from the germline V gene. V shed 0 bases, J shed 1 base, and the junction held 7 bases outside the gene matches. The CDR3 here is CASSQDFWTSGRTDTQYF. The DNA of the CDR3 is TGCGCCAGCAGCCAAGATTTTTGGACTAGCGGCCGCACAGATACGCAGTATTTT.

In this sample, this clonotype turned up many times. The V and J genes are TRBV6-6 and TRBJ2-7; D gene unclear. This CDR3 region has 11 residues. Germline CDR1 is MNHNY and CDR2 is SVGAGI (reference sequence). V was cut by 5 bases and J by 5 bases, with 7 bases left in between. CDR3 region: CASSVVDEQYF. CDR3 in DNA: TGTGCCAGCAGTGTTGTTGACGAGCAGTACTTC.